The T cell receptor (beta chain) under discussion was sequenced for a study of Graves' ophthalmopathy and Graves' hyperthyroidism. In the study overall: Peripheral blood was obtained at first diagnosis, ahead of any treatment.

PBMCs were isolated from a roughly 10 ml sample of fresh peripheral blood. Beta-chain TCR CDR3 regions were amplified from RNA transcripts. Investigators did first-round RT-PCR with HTBI primers, then second-round multiplex PCR. TCRdb reprocessed the multiplex PCR reads with MiXCR, giving one entry per CDR3 protein. The data show just over 600,000 distinct CDR3 sequences, about 24% seen once. Germline CDR1 and CDR2: DFQATT and SNEGSKA (reference sequence). Trimming took 3 bases from V and 0 from J, leaving 11 bases between them. This CDR3 has 14 amino acids. The source of this sequence is a woman younger than 30 with stable Graves' hyperthyroidism. Some clones in this sample may be carry-over from other donors' samples. The chain combines TRBV20-1 with TRBJ2-5; a weak D match, TRBD2 (6 bases). Sequencing was done on a sample of peripheral blood. The CDR3 DNA reads TGCAGTGCTAGCCTAGCGAGGTACCAAGAGACCCAGTACTTC. This sequence encodes CSASLARYQETQYF.